These 4 T cell receptor beta chains originate from one sample sequenced in a study of response to subunit inactivated influenza vaccine. MiXCR, applied by TCRdb to the RT-PCR reads, yields one record per CDR3 protein. The sample carries around 200,000 distinct CDR3 sequences, 9.2% recorded once. The source was non-naive T cells sorted from PBMCs, collected on the day of vaccination. The receptors were gathered from a man aged 45 to 65 who received an inactivated influenza vaccine.

The chain is built from TRBV28 and TRBJ2-3; TRBD2 matches 7 bases. The CDR3 totals 14 residues. CDR1 is MDHEN and CDR2 is SYDVKM in the germline V gene. V shed 5 bases and J 5 bases; nucleotides not matched to a gene: 7. CDR3 residues: CASSPAGVGDTQYF. The CDR3 DNA sequence: TGTGCCAGCAGTCCTGCGGGAGTCGGAGATACGCAGTATTTT.

The rearrangement joins TRBV30 to TRBJ2-5; D tentatively reads TRBD1 or TRBD2 (5 bases each). The CDR3 has 15 amino acids. Between the trimmed V and J ends, which lost 7 bases and 3 bases, there was a span of 21 bases. Looked up from germline, CDR1 is GTSNPN and CDR2 is SVGIG (reference sequence). CDR3 DNA: TGTGCCTCACTCCAACCTGGGACGGAGAAAGAGACCCAGTACTTC. Protein product: CASLQPGTEKETQYF.

The genes are TRBV30 and TRBJ1-1, with D perhaps matching TRBD1 (5 bases). Germline CDR1 and CDR2: GTSNPN and SVGIG (reference sequence). The CDR3 length is 14 residues. Trimming pared 5 bases from V and 4 bases from J, leaving 17 bases between. As DNA, the CDR3 is TGTGCCTGGGGGAATCTCGGGGGTAGCACTGAAGCTTTCTTT. Translation gives CAWGNLGGSTEAFF.

This clonotype occurred a few times. The rearrangement joins TRBV29-1 to TRBJ2-3; no definite D call. The V end was cut by 2 bases, the J end by 7 bases, with 7 bases between. This CDR3 region has 11 residues. The germline CDR1 and CDR2 sequences are SQVTM and ANQGSEA. Written as DNA, the CDR3 is TGCAGCGTTGAATCCTCATATACGCAGTATTTT. Translating it yields CSVESSYTQYF.